These 6 T cell receptor beta chains originate from one sample sequenced in a study of identical twins. MiXCR, applied by TCRdb to the 5' RACE reads, yields one record per CDR3 protein. The sample shows hundreds of thousands of distinct CDR3 sequences, roughly 12% of them seen only once. This same sample was also taken into another study, of yellow fever vaccine responses in identical twins.

Specimen: PBMCs. The receptors shown here come from a woman aged 18-35 years in good health.

This clonotype was observed a few times. The chain has TRBV6-5 and TRBJ2-2; D not resolved. This CDR3 contains 18 residues. CDR1 MNHEY and CDR2 SVGAGI come from the germline V gene. Trimming cost V 0 bases and J 2 bases, with 16 bases left between them. The CDR3 sequence is CASSYSKFPTLNTGELFF. In DNA, the CDR3 is TGTGCCAGCAGTTACTCGAAGTTCCCAACCCTAAACACCGGGGAGCTGTTTTTT.

V is TRBV7-9 and J is TRBJ2-3, with 10 bases matching TRBD2. The V and J ends lost 11 bases and 2 bases, in that order; junction bases with no gene match: 10. The CDR3 consists of 15 residues. Germline CDR1 reads SEHNR; CDR2 reads FQNEAQ (reference sequence). DNA for the CDR3: TGTGCCTCCAGAAAAGCGGGGGGGCCCACAGATACGCAGTATTTT. Its protein product is CASRKAGGPTDTQYF.

This clonotype turned up a few times. The chain links TRBV3-1 to TRBJ2-3; possibly TRBD2 for D (5 bases). Germline V gene lookup returns CDR1 LGHDT and CDR2 YNNKEL (reference sequence). The CDR3 extends over 15 amino acids. The ends were cut back, 4 bases at V and 2 bases at J, with 13 bases in the middle. The CDR3 coding sequence is TGTGCCAGCAGCCTAAGAGGGCACTTCACAGATACGCAGTATTTT. Translated: CASSLRGHFTDTQYF.

To note about this clonotype: A read error may produce the germline difference seen at one junction end. This sequence joins TRBV12-3 or TRBV12-4 and TRBJ2-1; perhaps TRBD2 as D (6 bases). The CDR3 totals 18 residues. The CDR3 loop is CAISLSPGLLLPSNEQFF. CDR3 sequence (DNA): TGTGCCATCAGTTTAAGTCCGGGACTCCTGCTTCCTTCCAATGAGCAGTTCTTC.

The rearrangement uses TRBV2 and TRBJ2-1; D is possibly TRBD1 (5 bases). The CDR3 consists of 15 residues. Germline CDR1 SNHLY, CDR2 FYNNEI. Trimming pared 2 bases from V and 8 bases from J, leaving 16 bases between. CDR3 protein: CASSEIRGANYEQFF. CDR3 sequence (DNA): TGTGCCAGCAGTGAAATCCGTGGGGCAAATTATGAGCAGTTCTTC.

This clonotype was counted between two and nine times. The chain couples TRBV19 to TRBJ2-1; 12 bases align to TRBD1. Germline trimming cut 4 bases from V and 7 bases from J; bases unmatched to any gene: 11. Germline V gene lookup returns CDR1 LNHDA and CDR2 SQIVND (reference sequence). The CDR3 length is 17 residues. The CDR3 bases are TGTGCCAGTAGTACGTTTTCGGGGGACAGGGGGCGAAATGAGCAGTTCTTC. Translation: CASSTFSGDRGRNEQFF.